These 9 T cell receptor beta chains originate from one sample sequenced in a study of cytomegalovirus exposure and HLA in healthy donors. With 60 Vbeta and 13 Jbeta primers, the PCR was carried out. TCRdb's copy holds only in-frame clones and misses some; the assay was immunoSEQ multiplex PCR. The sample consists of fewer than 85,000 clones, 55% to 75% of them appearing once. Input material: PBMCs. The source of these receptors is a woman in her thirties or forties in good health and CMV-seropositive.

This clone was seen only once. CDR3 nucleotides: TGTGCCAGCAATCAGCGGGGGGGCTGGTACATTCAGTACTTC. Translation: CASNQRGGWYIQYF. This sequence joins TRBV2 and TRBJ2-4; TRBD2 matches 10 bases. The germline gives CDR1 SNHLY, CDR2 FYNNEI. The CDR3 sequence is 14 residues long. V lost 7 bases to trimming and J lost 8 bases; unmatched junction nucleotides: 8.

J is TRBJ1-2 and V is TRBV30; unclear D gene. The ends were cut back, 4 bases at V and 1 base at J, with 10 bases in the middle. This CDR3 comprises 13 residues. Germline assignment: CDR1 GTSNPN and CDR2 SVGIG (reference sequence). The CDR3 DNA sequence: TGTGCCTGGAACCTCGAGGGTAACTATGGCTACACCTTC. This translates into CAWNLEGNYGYTF.

The rearrangement uses TRBV19 and TRBJ2-2, with a possible D match to TRBD1 (5 bases). Germline V gene data show CDR1 as LNHDA and CDR2 as SQIVND (reference sequence). The CDR3 spans 12 residues. Trimming stripped 6 bases from V and 8 bases from J, with 10 bases between. CDR3 coding DNA: TGTGCCAGTAGGCAGGGCCCGGGGGAGCTGTTTTTT. Amino acids: CASRQGPGELFF.

This clone came up a few times. The CDR3 nucleotides read TGTGCCAGCAGTTCTGCCGGGGTGCCGTCCGAGCAGTACTTC. It translates to CASSSAGVPSEQYF. The chain is built from TRBV6-6 and TRBJ2-7, with D perhaps TRBD2 (5 bases). V was clipped by 4 bases and J by 6 bases, with 16 bases between them. Germline values: CDR1 MNHNY, CDR2 SVGAGI (reference sequence). The CDR3 has 14 amino acids.

The CDR3 DNA follows: TGTGCCAGCAGTGTACCTCTAGCGGGGTTAGCCTACGAGCAGTACTTC. Protein sequence: CASSVPLAGLAYEQYF. V gene TRBV6-1 combines with J gene TRBJ2-7; 9 bases align to TRBD2. CDR1 is MNHNS, CDR2 SASEGT, per germline. The CDR3 spans 16 residues. The ends lost 4 bases at V and 2 bases at J; junction bases unmatched: 9.

The chain has TRBV21-1 and TRBJ1-1; the table's D call, TRBD1, was not checked against the DNA. TRBV21-1 is listed as a pseudogene. This CDR3 comprises 14 residues. Here the CDR3 reads CASSPRQKNTEAFF. CDR3 sequence (DNA): TGTGCCAGCAGCCCCCGACAGAAGAACACTGAAGCTTTCTTT.

This rearrangement joins TRBV7-9 to TRBJ2-3, with unresolved D. The germline gives CDR1 SEHNR, CDR2 FQNEAQ (reference sequence). This CDR3 contains 15 residues. The V end lost 3 bases, the J end lost 4 bases, and 14 bases lay between the germline ends. DNA for the CDR3: TGTGCCAGCAGCTTGCGGATGGGTCGGGCAGATACGCAGTATTTT. Protein sequence: CASSLRMGRADTQYF.

The rearrangement links TRBV2 to TRBJ2-7; 8 bases are shared with TRBD1. This CDR3 spans 13 amino acids. V shed 7 bases, J shed 3 bases, and the junction held 5 bases outside the gene matches. Germline loops: CDR1 SNHLY, CDR2 FYNNEI. The CDR3 loop reads CASTRDRRYEQYF. The DNA of the CDR3 is TGTGCCAGCACACGGGACAGGCGCTACGAGCAGTACTTC. The full variable domain, in which reference TRBV2 and TRBJ2-7 provide the parts outside the CDR3, is EPEVTQTPSHQVTQMGQEVILRCVPISNHLYFYWYRQILGQKVEFLVSFYNNEISEKSEIFDDQFSVERPDGSNFTLKIRSTKLEDSAMYFCASTRDRRYEQYFGPGTRLTVT.

This clone occurred a few times. The J gene is TRBJ2-2, the V gene TRBV6-6; D not resolved. Germline V CDR1 and CDR2: MNHNY, SVGAGI (reference sequence). With 5 bases removed from V and 3 bases from J, the gap between germline ends came to 7 bases. The CDR3 totals 13 residues. CDR3 residues: CASSPHYTGELFF. The CDR3 nucleotides are TGTGCCAGCAGTCCCCATTACACCGGGGAGCTGTTTTTT.